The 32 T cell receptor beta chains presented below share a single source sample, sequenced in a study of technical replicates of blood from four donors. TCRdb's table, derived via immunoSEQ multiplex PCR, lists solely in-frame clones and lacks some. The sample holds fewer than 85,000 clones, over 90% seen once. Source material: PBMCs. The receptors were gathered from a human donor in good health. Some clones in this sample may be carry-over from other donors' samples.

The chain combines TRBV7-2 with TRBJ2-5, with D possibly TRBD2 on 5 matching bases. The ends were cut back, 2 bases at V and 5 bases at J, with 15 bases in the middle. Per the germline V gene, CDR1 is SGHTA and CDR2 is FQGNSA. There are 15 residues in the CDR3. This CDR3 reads CASSLWAGGGETQYF. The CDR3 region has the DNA TGTGCCAGCAGCTTATGGGCGGGTGGAGGTGAGACCCAGTACTTC.

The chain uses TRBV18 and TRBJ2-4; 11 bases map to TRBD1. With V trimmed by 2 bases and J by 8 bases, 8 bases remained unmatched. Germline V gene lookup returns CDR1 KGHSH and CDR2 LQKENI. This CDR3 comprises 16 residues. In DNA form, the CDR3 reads TGTGCCAGCTCACCATTTGACGGACAGGGGGCGGACATTCAGTACTTC. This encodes CASSPFDGQGADIQYF.

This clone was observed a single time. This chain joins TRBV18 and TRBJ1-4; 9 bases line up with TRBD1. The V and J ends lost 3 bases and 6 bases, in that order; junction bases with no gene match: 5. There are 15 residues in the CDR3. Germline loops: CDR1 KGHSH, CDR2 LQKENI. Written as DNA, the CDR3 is TGTGCCAGCTCACCCCGGACAGGGGCGGATGAAAAACTGTTTTTT. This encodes CASSPRTGADEKLFF.

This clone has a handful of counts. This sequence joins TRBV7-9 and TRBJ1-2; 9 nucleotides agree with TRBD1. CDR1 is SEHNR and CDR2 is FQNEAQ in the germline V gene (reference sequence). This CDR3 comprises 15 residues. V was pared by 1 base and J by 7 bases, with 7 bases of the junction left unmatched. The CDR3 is CASSLGGQGVFGYTF. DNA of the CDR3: TGTGCCAGCAGCTTAGGGGGACAGGGAGTTTTTGGCTACACCTTC. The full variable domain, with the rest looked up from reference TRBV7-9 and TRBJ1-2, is DTGVSQNPRHKITKRGQNVTFRCDPISEHNRLYWYRQTLGQGPEFLTYFQNEAQLEKSRLLSDRFSAERPKGSFSTLEIQRTEQGDSAMYLCASSLGGQGVFGYTFGSGTRLTVV.

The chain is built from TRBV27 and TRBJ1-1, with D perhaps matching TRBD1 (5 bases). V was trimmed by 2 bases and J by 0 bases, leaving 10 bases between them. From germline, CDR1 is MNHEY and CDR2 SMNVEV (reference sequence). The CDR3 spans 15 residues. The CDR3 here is CASSLKGSMNTEAFF. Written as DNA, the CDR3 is TGTGCCAGCAGTTTAAAGGGGTCAATGAACACTGAAGCTTTCTTT.

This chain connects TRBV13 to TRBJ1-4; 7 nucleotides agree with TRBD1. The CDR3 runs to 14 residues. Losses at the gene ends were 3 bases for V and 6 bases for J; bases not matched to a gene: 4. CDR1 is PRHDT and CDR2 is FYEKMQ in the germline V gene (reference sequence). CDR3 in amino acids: CASSFRQGDEKLFF. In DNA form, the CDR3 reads TGTGCCAGCAGCTTCCGACAGGGTGATGAAAAACTGTTTTTT.

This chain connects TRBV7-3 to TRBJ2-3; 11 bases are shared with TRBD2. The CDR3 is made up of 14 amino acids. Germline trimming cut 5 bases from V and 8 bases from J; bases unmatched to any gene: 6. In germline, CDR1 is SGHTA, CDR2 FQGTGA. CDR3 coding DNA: TGTGCCAGCAGCATTAGCGGGGGGGCGAGTACGCAGTATTTT. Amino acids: CASSISGGASTQYF.

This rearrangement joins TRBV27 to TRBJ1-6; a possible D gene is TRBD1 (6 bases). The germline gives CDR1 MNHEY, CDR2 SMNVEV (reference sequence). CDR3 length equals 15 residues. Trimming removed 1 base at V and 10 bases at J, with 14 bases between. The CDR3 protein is CASSLLGGLGSPLHF. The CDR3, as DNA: TGTGCCAGCAGTTTATTGGGGGGGCTAGGGTCACCCCTCCACTTT.

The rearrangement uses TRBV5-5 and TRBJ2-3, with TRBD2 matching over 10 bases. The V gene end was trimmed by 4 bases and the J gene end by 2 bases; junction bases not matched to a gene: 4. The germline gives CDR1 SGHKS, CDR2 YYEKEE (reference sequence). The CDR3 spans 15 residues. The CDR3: CASSRTSGATDTQYF. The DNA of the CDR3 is TGTGCCAGCAGCAGGACTAGCGGAGCCACAGATACGCAGTATTTT.

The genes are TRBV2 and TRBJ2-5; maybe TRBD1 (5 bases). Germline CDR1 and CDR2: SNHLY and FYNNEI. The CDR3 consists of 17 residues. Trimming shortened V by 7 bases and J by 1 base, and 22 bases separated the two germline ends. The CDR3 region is CASTKSDKLGSQETQYF. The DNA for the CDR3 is TGTGCCAGCACCAAATCGGACAAACTCGGATCCCAAGAGACCCAGTACTTC.

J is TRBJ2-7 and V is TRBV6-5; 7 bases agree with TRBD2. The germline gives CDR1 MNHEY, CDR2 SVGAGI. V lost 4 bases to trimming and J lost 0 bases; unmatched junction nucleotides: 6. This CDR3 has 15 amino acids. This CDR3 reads CASSSPAGNSYEQYF. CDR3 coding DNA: TGTGCCAGCAGTTCACCAGCGGGGAACTCCTACGAGCAGTACTTC.

The chain's CDR3 is CASSRTGTTEETQYF. Written as DNA, the CDR3 is TGTGCCAGCAGCCGAACCGGGACAACGGAAGAGACCCAGTACTTC. The V gene is TRBV11-2, the J gene TRBJ2-5, with a weak D call TRBD1 (6 bases). Germline loops: CDR1 SGHAT, CDR2 FQNNGV. This CDR3 comprises 15 residues. The V gene lost 5 bases and the J gene lost 3 bases, with 16 bases spanning the gap.

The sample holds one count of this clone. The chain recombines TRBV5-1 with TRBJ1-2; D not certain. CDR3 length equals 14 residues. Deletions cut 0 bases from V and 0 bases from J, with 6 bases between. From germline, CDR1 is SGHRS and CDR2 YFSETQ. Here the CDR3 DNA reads TGCGCCAGCAGCTTGGAGCGGGCTAACTATGGCTACACCTTC. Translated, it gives CASSLERANYGYTF.

The CDR3, as DNA: TGTGCCAGCAGCTTTATAGCGGGAGTAGAGACCCAGTACTTC. This translates into CASSFIAGVETQYF. The genes are TRBV7-9 and TRBJ2-5; 9 positions match TRBD2. Germline V CDR1 and CDR2: SEHNR, FQNEAQ (reference sequence). J lost 4 bases, V lost 3 bases, and 3 bases had no gene match. The CDR3 has 14 amino acids. The variable domain in full, with the rest retrieved from reference TRBV7-9 and TRBJ2-5, is DTGVSQNPRHKITKRGQNVTFRCDPISEHNRLYWYRQTLGQGPEFLTYFQNEAQLEKSRLLSDRFSAERPKGSFSTLEIQRTEQGDSAMYLCASSFIAGVETQYFGPGTRLLVL.

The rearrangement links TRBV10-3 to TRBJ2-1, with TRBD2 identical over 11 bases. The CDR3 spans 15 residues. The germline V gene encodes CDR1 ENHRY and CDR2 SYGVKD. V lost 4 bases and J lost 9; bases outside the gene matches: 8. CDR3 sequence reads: CAISGTSGGALEQFF. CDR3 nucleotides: TGTGCCATCAGTGGTACTAGCGGGGGAGCGCTTGAGCAGTTCTTC.

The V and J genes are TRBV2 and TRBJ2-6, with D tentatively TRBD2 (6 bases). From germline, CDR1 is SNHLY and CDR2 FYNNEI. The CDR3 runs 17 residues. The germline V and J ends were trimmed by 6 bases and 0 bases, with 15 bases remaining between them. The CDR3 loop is CASRAGTVNSGANVLTF. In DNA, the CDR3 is TGTGCCAGCAGGGCCGGGACTGTAAACTCTGGGGCCAACGTCCTGACTTTC.

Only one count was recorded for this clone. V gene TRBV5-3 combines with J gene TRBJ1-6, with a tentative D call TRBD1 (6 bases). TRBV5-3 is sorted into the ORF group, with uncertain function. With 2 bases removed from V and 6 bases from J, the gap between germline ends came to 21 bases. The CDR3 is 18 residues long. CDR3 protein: CARSFQVVQGTINSPLHF. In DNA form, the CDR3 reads TGTGCCAGAAGCTTCCAAGTTGTACAGGGTACAATTAATTCACCCCTCCACTTT.

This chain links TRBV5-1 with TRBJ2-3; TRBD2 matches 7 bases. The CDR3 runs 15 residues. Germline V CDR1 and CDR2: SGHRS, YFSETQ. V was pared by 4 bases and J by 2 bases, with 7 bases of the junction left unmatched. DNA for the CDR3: TGCGCCAGCAGCAGCCGGGACTATTACACAGATACGCAGTATTTT. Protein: CASSSRDYYTDTQYF.

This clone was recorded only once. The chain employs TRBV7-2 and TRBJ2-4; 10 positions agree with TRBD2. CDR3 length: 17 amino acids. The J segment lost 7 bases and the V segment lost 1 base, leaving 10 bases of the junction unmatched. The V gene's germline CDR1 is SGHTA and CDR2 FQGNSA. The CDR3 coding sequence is TGTGCCAGCAGCTTAGTCCCCAGCGGGAGGGTCGGGAACATTCAGTACTTC. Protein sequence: CASSLVPSGRVGNIQYF.

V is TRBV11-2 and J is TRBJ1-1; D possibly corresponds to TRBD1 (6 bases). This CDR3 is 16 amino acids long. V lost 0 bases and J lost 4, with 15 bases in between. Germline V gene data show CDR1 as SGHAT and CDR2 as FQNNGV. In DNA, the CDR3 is TGTGCCAGCAGCTTAGATGGGTTCAGGGGTGGCACTGAAGCTTTCTTT. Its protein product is CASSLDGFRGGTEAFF. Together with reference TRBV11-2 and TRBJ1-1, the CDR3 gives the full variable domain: EAGVAQSPRYKIIEKRQSVAFWCNPISGHATLYWYQQILGQGPKLLIQFQNNGVVDDSQLPKDRFSAERLKGVDSTLKIQPAKLEDSAVYLCASSLDGFRGGTEAFFGQGTRLTVV.

CDR3 bases: TGTGCCTGGAGTGTTGGGCGTCGGGGGGAATCCTACGAGCAGTACTTC. This translates into CAWSVGRRGESYEQYF. The chain carries TRBV30 and TRBJ2-7, with TRBD2 identical over 7 bases. Germline values: CDR1 GTSNPN, CDR2 SVGIG (reference sequence). This CDR3 is built from 16 residues. J lost 1 base, V lost 0 bases, and 9 bases had no gene match.

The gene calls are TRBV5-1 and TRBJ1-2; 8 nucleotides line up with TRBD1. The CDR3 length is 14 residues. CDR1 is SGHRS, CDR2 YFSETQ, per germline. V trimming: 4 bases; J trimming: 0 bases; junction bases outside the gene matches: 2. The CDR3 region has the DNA TGCGCCAGCAGCCCAGGGGGCTCTAACTATGGCTACACCTTC. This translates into CASSPGGSNYGYTF.

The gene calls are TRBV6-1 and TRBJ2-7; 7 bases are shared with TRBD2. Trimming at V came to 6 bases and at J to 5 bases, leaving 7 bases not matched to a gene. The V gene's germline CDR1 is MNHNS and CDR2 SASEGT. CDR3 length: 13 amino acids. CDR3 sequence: CASRSSGTNEQYF. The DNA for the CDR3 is TGTGCCAGCAGATCAAGCGGGACCAACGAGCAGTACTTC.

Here the CDR3 DNA reads TGTGCCAGCAGCGCCGGAAAGACAGGCTATGGCTACACCTTC. Protein product: CASSAGKTGYGYTF. V gene TRBV6-5 combines with J gene TRBJ1-2, with TRBD1 as a possible D gene (6 bases). Trimming pared 6 bases from V and 4 bases from J, leaving 15 bases between. Germline CDR1 and CDR2: MNHEY and SVGAGI. The CDR3 is made up of 14 amino acids.

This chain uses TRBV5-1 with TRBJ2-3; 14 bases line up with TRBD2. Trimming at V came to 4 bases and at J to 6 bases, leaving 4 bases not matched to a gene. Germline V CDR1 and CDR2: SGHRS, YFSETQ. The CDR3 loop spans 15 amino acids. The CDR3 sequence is CASSLGTSGGDTQYF. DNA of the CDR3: TGCGCCAGCAGCCTCGGGACTAGCGGGGGTGATACGCAGTATTTT.

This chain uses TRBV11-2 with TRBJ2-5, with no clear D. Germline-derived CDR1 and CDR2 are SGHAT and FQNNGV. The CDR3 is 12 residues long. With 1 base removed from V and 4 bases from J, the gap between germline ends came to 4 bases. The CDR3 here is CASSLGAETQYF. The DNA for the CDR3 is TGTGCCAGCAGCTTAGGGGCAGAGACCCAGTACTTC.

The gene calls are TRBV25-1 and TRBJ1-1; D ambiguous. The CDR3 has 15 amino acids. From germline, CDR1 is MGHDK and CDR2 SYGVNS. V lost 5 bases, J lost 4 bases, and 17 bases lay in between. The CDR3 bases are TGTGCCAGCAGTCCTCTAACGGGGTTAGCCACTGAAGCTTTCTTT. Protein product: CASSPLTGLATEAFF.

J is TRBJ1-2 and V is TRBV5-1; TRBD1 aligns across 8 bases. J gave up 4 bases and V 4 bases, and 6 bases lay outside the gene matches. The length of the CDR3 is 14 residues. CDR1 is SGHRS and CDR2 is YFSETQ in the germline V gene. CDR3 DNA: TGCGCCAGCAGCATGACAGGGGAGGTCTATGGCTACACCTTC. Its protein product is CASSMTGEVYGYTF.

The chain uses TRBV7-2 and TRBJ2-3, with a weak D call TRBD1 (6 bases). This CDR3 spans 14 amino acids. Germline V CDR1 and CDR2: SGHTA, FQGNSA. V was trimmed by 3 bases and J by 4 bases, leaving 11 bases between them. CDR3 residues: CASSFNQGPDTQYF. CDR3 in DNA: TGTGCCAGCAGCTTTAATCAGGGGCCAGATACGCAGTATTTT.

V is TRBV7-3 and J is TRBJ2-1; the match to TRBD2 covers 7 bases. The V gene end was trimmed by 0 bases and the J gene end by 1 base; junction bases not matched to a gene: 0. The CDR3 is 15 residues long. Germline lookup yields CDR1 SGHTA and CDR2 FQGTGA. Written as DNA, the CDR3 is TGTGCCAGCAGCTTAACGCGGGAGTCCTACAATGAGCAGTTCTTC. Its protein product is CASSLTRESYNEQFF.

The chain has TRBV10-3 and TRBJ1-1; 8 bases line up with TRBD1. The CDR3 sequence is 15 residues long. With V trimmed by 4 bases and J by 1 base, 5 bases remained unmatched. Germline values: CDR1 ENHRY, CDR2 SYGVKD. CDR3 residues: CAISVRQGPNTEAFF. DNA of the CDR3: TGTGCCATCAGTGTCCGACAGGGGCCGAACACTGAAGCTTTCTTT.

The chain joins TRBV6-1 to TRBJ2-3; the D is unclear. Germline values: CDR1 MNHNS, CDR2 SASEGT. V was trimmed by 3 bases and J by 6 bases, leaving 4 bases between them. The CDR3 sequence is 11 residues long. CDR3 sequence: CASSERDTQYF. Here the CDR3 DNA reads TGTGCCAGCAGTGAGCGGGATACGCAGTATTTT.